This T cell receptor (beta chain) was profiled in a study of blood T cell repertoires in COVID-19. Turning to the study itself: Collection of acute and convalescent COVID-19 samples took place in the United States, Italy and Spain. PBMCs, B-cell-depleted T cells, or T cells were the source of the cDNA or gDNA that made up the material.

Seattle's enrolled individuals joined amid active infection and were then monitored longitudinally. J gave up 2 bases and V 3 bases, and 0 bases lay outside the gene matches. Per germline, CDR1 MDHEN and CDR2 SYDVKM. The length of the CDR3 is 15 residues. In the source study's methods: From reference gene primer amplification, estimates of nucleated cell counts were derived. Generated by immunoSEQ multiplex PCR, the TCRdb table keeps only in-frame clones and is missing some. D and trimming come from the DNA, and the V and J calls and clone size come from that table. The sample lists some 68,000 clones; 70% to 90% were seen once.

The specimen was peripheral blood. The rearrangement uses TRBV28 and TRBJ2-5; 13 nucleotides align to TRBD2. This receptor was taken from a woman aged 45-65 years with COVID-19, enrolled during active disease. CDR3 amino acids: CASSLTSGRQETQYF. Here the CDR3 DNA reads TGTGCCAGCAGTTTGACTAGCGGGAGGCAAGAGACCCAGTACTTC.